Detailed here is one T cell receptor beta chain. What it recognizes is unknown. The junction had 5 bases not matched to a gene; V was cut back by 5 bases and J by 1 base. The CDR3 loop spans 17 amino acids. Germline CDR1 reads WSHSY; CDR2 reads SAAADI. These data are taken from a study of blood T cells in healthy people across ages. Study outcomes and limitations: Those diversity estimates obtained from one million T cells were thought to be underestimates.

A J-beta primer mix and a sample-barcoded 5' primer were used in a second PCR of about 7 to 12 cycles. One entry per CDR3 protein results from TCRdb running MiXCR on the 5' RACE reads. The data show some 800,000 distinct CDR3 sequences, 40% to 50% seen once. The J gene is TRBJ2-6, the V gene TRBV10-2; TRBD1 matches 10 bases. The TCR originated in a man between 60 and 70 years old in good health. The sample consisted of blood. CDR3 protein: CASSPGQGNSGANVLTF. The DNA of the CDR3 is TGCGCCAGCAGTCCGGGACAGGGGAATTCTGGGGCCAACGTCCTGACTTTC.